The 12 T cell receptor beta chains presented below share a single source sample, sequenced in a study of shared clonotypes between healthy human individuals. The naive CD8 subset, CD45RO-negative cells positively selected for CCR7, excluded terminally differentiated effector memory CD45RA+ cells. Clones were read by immunoSEQ multiplex PCR, and TCRdb kept only the in-frame ones, dropping some. The sample has around 1.9 million clones, roughly 91% seen once; the top ten hold under 2%. What was sequenced was naive CD8+ T cells from PBMCs. All receptors derive from a man between 18 and 35 years old in good health. Some clones in this sample may be carry-over from other donors' samples.

This chain connects TRBV18 to TRBJ1-1, with D unclear. The CDR3 totals 13 residues. V gave up 3 bases and J gave up 3 bases, with 8 bases separating them. The germline CDR1 and CDR2 sequences are KGHSH and LQKENI. The CDR3 DNA reads TGTGCCAGCTCACCGGAAATTTACACTGAAGCTTTCTTT. It codes for CASSPEIYTEAFF.

V is TRBV18 and J is TRBJ2-7; perhaps TRBD1 as D (6 bases). The CDR3 runs to 17 residues. V lost 6 bases and J 5 bases, leaving 26 bases between the germline ends. Per the germline V gene, CDR1 is KGHSH and CDR2 is LQKENI. The DNA of the CDR3 is TGTGCCAGCTCCTTACTCGACGCCGCAGGGGAAGGCCACGAGCAGTACTTC. It yields the protein CASSLLDAAGEGHEQYF. Combining the CDR3 with reference TRBV18 and TRBJ2-7 gives the whole variable domain NAGVMQNPRHLVRRRGQEARLRCSPMKGHSHVYWYRQLPEEGLKFMVYLQKENIIDESGMPKERFSAEFPKEGPSILRIQQVVRGDSAAYFCASSLLDAAGEGHEQYFGPGTRLTVT.

The chain employs TRBV11-3 and TRBJ2-1; a weak D match, TRBD2 (5 bases). Trimming left V 5 bases short and J 10 bases short, with 21 bases between. The V gene's germline CDR1 is SGHNT and CDR2 YENEEA. CDR3 length equals 15 residues. CDR3 bases: TGTGCCAGCAGCCCCACGGCTAGCAGAGCGACCGAGCAGTTCTTC. This gives the protein CASSPTASRATEQFF.

The chain employs TRBV29-1 and TRBJ2-4; D unresolved. V lost 0 bases to trimming and J lost 4 bases, with 7 bases between them. CDR1 is SQVTM, CDR2 ANQGSEA, per germline. There are 13 residues in the CDR3. This chain's CDR3 is CSVEDRSKNIQYF. In nucleotides, the CDR3 is TGCAGCGTTGAAGACAGGAGTAAAAACATTCAGTACTTC.

This clone is a singleton in its sample. The chain uses TRBV29-1 and TRBJ2-7; 7 bases fit TRBD1. The length of the CDR3 is 13 residues. The germline gives CDR1 SQVTM, CDR2 ANQGSEA. V lost 7 bases and J lost 0; bases outside the gene matches: 6. CDR3 sequence reads: CSARQGHSYEQYF. CDR3 DNA sequence: TGCAGCGCCCGACAGGGCCACTCCTACGAGCAGTACTTC.

The genes are TRBV29-1 and TRBJ1-2; possible D gene TRBD1, 5 bases. CDR1 and CDR2 from the germline V gene are SQVTM and ANQGSEA. V was shortened by 7 bases and J by 3 bases, with 9 bases between the two germline ends. This CDR3 is 11 amino acids long. CDR3 nucleotide sequence: TGCAGCGCCGACAGTTACTATGGCTACACCTTC. Translated: CSADSYYGYTF.

The CDR3 loop is CASSYSIPRGRGELFF. The CDR3 nucleotides are TGTGCCAGCAGTTACTCGATACCCCGGGGGAGAGGGGAGCTGTTTTTT. The chain carries TRBV6-6 and TRBJ2-2, with TRBD2 as a possible D gene (6 bases). V gave up 0 bases and J gave up 8 bases, with 16 bases separating them. The CDR3 has 16 amino acids. Germline loops: CDR1 MNHNY, CDR2 SVGAGI (reference sequence).

V is TRBV20-1 and J is TRBJ1-1; D not resolved. V was pared by 5 bases and J by 1 base, with 5 bases between. This CDR3 is 11 amino acids long. The germline V gene has CDR1 DFQATT and CDR2 SNEGSKA (reference sequence). In DNA form, the CDR3 reads TGCAGTGCTCTCACGAACACTGAAGCTTTCTTT. It codes for CSALTNTEAFF.

The J gene is TRBJ2-2, the V gene TRBV7-9; D is perhaps TRBD2 (6 bases). The CDR3 loop spans 14 amino acids. Trimming took off 8 bases at V and 6 bases at J, with 16 bases between the two ends. CDR1 and CDR2 from the germline V gene are SEHNR and FQNEAQ (reference sequence). For the CDR3, the DNA is TGTGCCAGCGATAGCGGTCCCCGGGCCGGGGAGCTGTTTTTT. Amino acid sequence: CASDSGPRAGELFF.

The genes are TRBV5-1 and TRBJ2-7; D remains ambiguous. Between the trimmed V and J ends, which lost 1 base and 4 bases, there was a span of 9 bases. The germline gives CDR1 SGHRS, CDR2 YFSETQ. The CDR3 length is 13 residues. In DNA form, the CDR3 reads TGCGCCAGCAGCTTGCTGGGGAAATACGAGCAGTACTTC. Its translation: CASSLLGKYEQYF.

The rearrangement uses TRBV19 and TRBJ2-1, with D maybe TRBD2 (6 bases). CDR3 size: 18 residues. CDR1 and CDR2 (germline): LNHDA, SQIVND (reference sequence). Trimming took off 0 bases at V and 6 bases at J, with 21 bases between the two ends. As DNA, the CDR3 is TGTGCCAGTAGTATAGATCTATTGGGAGCGGGTGGCCCCAATGAGCAGTTCTTC. It translates to CASSIDLLGAGGPNEQFF.

V and J are TRBV27 and TRBJ2-7; the match to TRBD1 covers 8 bases. The CDR3 consists of 15 residues. V shed 5 bases, J shed 4 bases, and the junction held 10 bases outside the gene matches. CDR1 and CDR2 (germline): MNHEY, SMNVEV (reference sequence). The CDR3, as DNA: TGTGCCAGCAGTCCCCCGGGACAGGAGCATTACGAGCAGTACTTC. This codes for CASSPPGQEHYEQYF.